The sequence of this TCR beta chain was determined in a study of T-cell memory formation after mild COVID-19. V shed 10 bases and J shed 6 bases, with 17 bases lying between them. This CDR3 region has 13 residues. Looked up from germline, CDR1 is ENHRY and CDR2 is SYGVKD. This clonotype was seen only a few times. One entry per CDR3 protein, called by TCRdb with MiXCR from the 5' RACE reads. Here the sample spans more than 150,000 distinct CDR3 sequences, about 9.9% being singletons. The source material was PBMCs or a T cell subset sorted from them (not recorded which). The chain employs TRBV10-3 and TRBJ2-3, with D possibly being TRBD2 (5 bases). This TCR came from a man between 18 and 29 years old who had mild COVID-19 (a few samples of this study predate the infection). Cell type and time point are not known. The CDR3: CATQRASGDTQYF. In DNA, the CDR3 is TGTGCCACTCAGAGGGCATCCGGGGATACGCAGTATTTT.